The following is a TCR beta chain sequence with its context. Trimming left V 10 bases short and J 3 bases short, with 18 bases between. The CDR3 sequence is 14 residues long. Germline V gene sequence: CDR1 LNHDA, CDR2 SQIVND (reference sequence). This record comes from a study of cytomegalovirus exposure and HLA in healthy donors. The PCR had 60 Vbeta and 13 Jbeta primers. Clones were read by immunoSEQ multiplex PCR, and TCRdb kept only the in-frame ones, dropping some. The table for this sample gives tens of thousands of clones. The receptor's source is a human donor in good health. The sample consisted of PBMCs. The chain recombines TRBV19 with TRBJ1-1, with TRBD1 as a possible D gene (5 bases). CDR3: CATKIGQGYTEAFF. CDR3 sequence (DNA): TGTGCCACCAAGATAGGGCAGGGATACACTGAAGCTTTCTTT.